Included here is one T cell receptor (beta chain) sequence, with context. The antigen remains unidentified. At deep level, the assay was performed. Method: immunoSEQ multiplex PCR; TCRdb's copy keeps in-frame clones and lacks some. The sample yields over 1.4 million clones, roughly 96% seen once. This sample is drawn from a study of shared clonotypes between healthy human individuals. Study-wide results and limits: The study sampled only blood, and tissue repertoires likely differ. Represented diversity (both genetic and exposure-history) was limited by the small number of donors.

V gave up 0 bases and J gave up 0 bases, with 3 bases separating them. Looked up from germline, CDR1 is LGHNA and CDR2 is YSLEER. The CDR3 runs 14 residues. The sequenced material came from naive CD4+ T cells sorted from blood. Subset given: CD45RA+ positively selected. This chain joins TRBV4-3 and TRBJ2-1; D gene unclear. The source of this sequence is a man aged 25 to 40 in good health. CDR3 in amino acids: CASSQESSYNEQFF. CDR3 coding DNA: TGCGCCAGCAGCCAAGAAAGCTCCTACAATGAGCAGTTCTTC.